Listed here is a single T cell receptor beta chain. The CDR3 covers 13 residues. The sample is drawn from a study of blood T cell repertoires in COVID-19. Under the authors' procedure: How many nucleated cells were present was estimated from reference gene primer amplification. This table comes from immunoSEQ multiplex PCR, and its TCRdb copy is limited to in-frame clones, with some not included. From that table come the V and J calls and clone size; the DNA was used to work out D and trimming. The sample shows about 170,000 clones, about 80% of them seen only once. This TCR came from a man aged 65-85 years with active or convalescent COVID-19. The chain recombines TRBV21-1 with TRBJ2-1; the table's D call, TRBD1, was not checked against the DNA. TRBV21-1 is tagged as a pseudogene. Sequenced input: peripheral blood. CDR3 protein: CASSRRQYNEQFF. In DNA, the CDR3 is TGTGCCAGCAGCAGAAGACAGTACAATGAGCAGTTCTTC.